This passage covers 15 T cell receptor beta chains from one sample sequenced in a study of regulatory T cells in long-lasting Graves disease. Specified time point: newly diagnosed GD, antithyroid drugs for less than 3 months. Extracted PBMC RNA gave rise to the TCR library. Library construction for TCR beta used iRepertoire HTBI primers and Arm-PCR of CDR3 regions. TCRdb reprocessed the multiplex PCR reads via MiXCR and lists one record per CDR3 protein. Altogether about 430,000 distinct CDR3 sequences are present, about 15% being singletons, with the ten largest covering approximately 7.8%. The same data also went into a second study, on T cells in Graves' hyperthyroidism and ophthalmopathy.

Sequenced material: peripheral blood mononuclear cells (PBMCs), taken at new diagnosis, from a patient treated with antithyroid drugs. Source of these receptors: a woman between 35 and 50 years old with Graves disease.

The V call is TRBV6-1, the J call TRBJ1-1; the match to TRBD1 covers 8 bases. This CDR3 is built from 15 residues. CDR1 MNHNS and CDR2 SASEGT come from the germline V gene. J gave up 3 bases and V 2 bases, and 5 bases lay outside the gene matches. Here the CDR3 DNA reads TGTGCCAGCAGTGAATGGGTGACAGGGGACACTGAAGCTTTCTTT. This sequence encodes CASSEWVTGDTEAFF.

The CDR3 region is CASSLGLATNEQFF. Here the CDR3 DNA reads TGTGCCAGTAGTTTAGGACTAGCGACCAATGAGCAGTTCTTC. The chain uses TRBV19 and TRBJ2-1; 9 bases align to TRBD2. With V trimmed by 5 bases and J by 6 bases, 5 bases remained unmatched. This CDR3 is built from 14 residues. Germline-derived CDR1 and CDR2 are LNHDA and SQIVND (reference sequence).

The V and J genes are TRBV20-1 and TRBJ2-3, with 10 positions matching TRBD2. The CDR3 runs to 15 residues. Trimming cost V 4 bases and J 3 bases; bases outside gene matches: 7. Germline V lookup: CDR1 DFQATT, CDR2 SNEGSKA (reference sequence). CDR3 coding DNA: TGCAGTGCTACCCCGGCTAGCGGGAGAACAGATACGCAGTATTTT. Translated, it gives CSATPASGRTDTQYF.

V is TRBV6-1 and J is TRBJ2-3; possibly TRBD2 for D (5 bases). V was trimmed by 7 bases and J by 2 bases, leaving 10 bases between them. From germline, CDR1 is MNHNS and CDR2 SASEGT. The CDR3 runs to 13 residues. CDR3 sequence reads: CASTAGVTDTQYF. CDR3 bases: TGTGCCAGCACTGCCGGGGTCACAGATACGCAGTATTTT.

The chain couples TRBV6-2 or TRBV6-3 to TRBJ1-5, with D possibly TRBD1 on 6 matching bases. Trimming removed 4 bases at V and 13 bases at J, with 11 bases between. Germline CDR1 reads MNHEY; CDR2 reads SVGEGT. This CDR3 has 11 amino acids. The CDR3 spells CASSFGGTQHF. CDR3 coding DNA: TGTGCCAGCAGTTTCGGAGGGACACAGCATTTT.

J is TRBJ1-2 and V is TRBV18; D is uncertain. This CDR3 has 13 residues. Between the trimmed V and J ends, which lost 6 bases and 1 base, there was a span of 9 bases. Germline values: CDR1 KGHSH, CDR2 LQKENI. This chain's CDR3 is CASSFDFNYGYTF. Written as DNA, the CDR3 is TGTGCCAGCTCCTTCGACTTTAACTATGGCTACACCTTC.

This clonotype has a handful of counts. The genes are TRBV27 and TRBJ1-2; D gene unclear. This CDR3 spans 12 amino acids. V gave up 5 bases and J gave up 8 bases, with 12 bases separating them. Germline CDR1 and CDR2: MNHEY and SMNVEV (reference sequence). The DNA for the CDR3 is TGTGCCAGCAGTCCAGTTGGGTCGGGCTACACCTTC. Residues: CASSPVGSGYTF.

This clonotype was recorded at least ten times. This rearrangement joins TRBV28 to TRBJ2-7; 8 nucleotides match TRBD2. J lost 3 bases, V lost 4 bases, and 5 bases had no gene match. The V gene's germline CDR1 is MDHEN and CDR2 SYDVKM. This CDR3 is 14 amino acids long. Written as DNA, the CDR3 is TGTGCCAGCAGTTATCGGGAGGGAAACTACGAGCAGTACTTC. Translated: CASSYREGNYEQYF.

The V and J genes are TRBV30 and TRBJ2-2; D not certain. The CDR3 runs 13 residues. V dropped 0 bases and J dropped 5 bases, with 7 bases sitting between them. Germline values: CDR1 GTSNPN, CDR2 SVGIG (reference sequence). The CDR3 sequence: CAWSVRVTGELFF. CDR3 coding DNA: TGTGCCTGGAGTGTACGGGTTACCGGGGAGCTGTTTTTT.

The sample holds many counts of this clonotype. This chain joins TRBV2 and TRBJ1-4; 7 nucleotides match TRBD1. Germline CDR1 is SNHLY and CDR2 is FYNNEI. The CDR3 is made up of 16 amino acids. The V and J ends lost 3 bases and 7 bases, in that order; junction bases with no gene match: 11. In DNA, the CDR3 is TGTGCCAGCAGTGAGACAGGGATCGGGTCGGGTGAAAAACTGTTTTTT. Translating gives CASSETGIGSGEKLFF.

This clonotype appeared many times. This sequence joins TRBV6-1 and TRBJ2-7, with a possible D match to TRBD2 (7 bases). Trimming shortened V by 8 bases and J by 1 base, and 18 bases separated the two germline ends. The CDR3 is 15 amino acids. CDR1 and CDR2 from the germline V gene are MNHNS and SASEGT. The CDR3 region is CASEGGEFKSYEQYF. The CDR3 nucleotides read TGTGCCAGCGAGGGGGGGGAATTTAAGTCCTACGAGCAGTACTTC.

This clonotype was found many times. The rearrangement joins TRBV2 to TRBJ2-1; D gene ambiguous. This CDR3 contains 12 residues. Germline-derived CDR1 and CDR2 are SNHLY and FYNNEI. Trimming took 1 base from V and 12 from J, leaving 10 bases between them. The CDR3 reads CASSEGTESQFF. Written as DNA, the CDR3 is TGTGCCAGCAGTGAAGGGACGGAATCGCAGTTCTTC.

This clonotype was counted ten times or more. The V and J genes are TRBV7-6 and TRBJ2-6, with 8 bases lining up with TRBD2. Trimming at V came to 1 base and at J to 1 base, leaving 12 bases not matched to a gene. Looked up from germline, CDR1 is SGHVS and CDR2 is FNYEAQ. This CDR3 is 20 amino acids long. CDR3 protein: CASSLDLRRGRLSGANVLTF. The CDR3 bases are TGTGCCAGCAGCTTAGATCTGCGTCGCGGGAGGTTATCTGGGGCCAACGTCCTGACTTTC.

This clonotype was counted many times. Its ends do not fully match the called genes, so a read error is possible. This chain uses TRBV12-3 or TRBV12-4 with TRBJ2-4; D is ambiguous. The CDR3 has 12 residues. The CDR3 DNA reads TGTGCCAGCAATTTAGACACGAACATTCAGTACTTC. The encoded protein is CASNLDTNIQYF.

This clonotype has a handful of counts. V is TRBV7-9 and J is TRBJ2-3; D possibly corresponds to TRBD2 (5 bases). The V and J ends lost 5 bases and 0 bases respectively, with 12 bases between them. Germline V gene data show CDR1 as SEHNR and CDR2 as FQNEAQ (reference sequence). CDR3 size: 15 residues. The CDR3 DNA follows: TGTGCCAGCAGCCGATTTAGCGCTAGCACAGATACGCAGTATTTT. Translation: CASSRFSASTDTQYF.